This record concerns one T cell receptor beta chain sequence. The length of the CDR3 is 13 residues. The ends were cut back, 9 bases at V and 4 bases at J, with 12 bases in the middle. CDR1 SGHDN and CDR2 FVKESK come from the germline V gene. This entry belongs to a study of blood T cell repertoires in COVID-19. Study-wide background: The United States, Italy and Spain supplied acute and convalescent COVID-19 samples. From T cells, B-cell-depleted T cells, or PBMCs came the material, which was cDNA or gDNA.

As handled by the study authors: Counts of nucleated cells, estimated from reference gene primer amplification, were obtained. Generated by immunoSEQ multiplex PCR, the TCRdb table keeps only in-frame clones and is missing some. V and J calls plus clone size are reproduced from that table; the DNA served to infer D and trimming. The sample comprises more than 200,000 clones, 88% of which are singletons, and 1.7% rests with the top ten. The material sequenced was peripheral blood. This receptor was identified in a man in his 70s with acute or convalescent COVID-19. V and J are TRBV14 and TRBJ1-4, with D perhaps matching TRBD1 (6 bases). This CDR3 reads CASQGIGNEKLFF. CDR3 coding DNA: TGTGCCAGTCAGGGGATCGGTAATGAAAAACTGTTTTTT.